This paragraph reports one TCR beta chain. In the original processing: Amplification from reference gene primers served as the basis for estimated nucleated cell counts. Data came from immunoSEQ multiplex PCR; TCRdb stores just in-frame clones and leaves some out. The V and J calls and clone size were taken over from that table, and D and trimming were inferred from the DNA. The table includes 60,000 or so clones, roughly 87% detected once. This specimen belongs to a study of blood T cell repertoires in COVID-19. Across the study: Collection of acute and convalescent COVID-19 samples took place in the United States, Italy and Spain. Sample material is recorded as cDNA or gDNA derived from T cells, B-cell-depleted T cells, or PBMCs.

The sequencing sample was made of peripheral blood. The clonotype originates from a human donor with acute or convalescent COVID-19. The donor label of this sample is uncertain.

The CDR3 coding sequence is TGTGCCAGCTTCCCGGGACAACTCACAGATACGCAGTATTTT. Translating it yields CASFPGQLTDTQYF. The chain recombines TRBV18 with TRBJ2-3; D is possibly TRBD1 (6 bases). There are 14 residues in the CDR3. Germline CDR1 and CDR2: KGHSH and LQKENI. Between the trimmed V and J ends, which lost 7 bases and 2 bases, there was a span of 13 bases. The variable domain in full, with the rest retrieved from reference TRBV18 and TRBJ2-3, is NAGVMQNPRHLVRRRGQEARLRCSPMKGHSHVYWYRQLPEEGLKFMVYLQKENIIDESGMPKERFSAEFPKEGPSILRIQQVVRGDSAAYFCASFPGQLTDTQYFGPGTRLTVL.